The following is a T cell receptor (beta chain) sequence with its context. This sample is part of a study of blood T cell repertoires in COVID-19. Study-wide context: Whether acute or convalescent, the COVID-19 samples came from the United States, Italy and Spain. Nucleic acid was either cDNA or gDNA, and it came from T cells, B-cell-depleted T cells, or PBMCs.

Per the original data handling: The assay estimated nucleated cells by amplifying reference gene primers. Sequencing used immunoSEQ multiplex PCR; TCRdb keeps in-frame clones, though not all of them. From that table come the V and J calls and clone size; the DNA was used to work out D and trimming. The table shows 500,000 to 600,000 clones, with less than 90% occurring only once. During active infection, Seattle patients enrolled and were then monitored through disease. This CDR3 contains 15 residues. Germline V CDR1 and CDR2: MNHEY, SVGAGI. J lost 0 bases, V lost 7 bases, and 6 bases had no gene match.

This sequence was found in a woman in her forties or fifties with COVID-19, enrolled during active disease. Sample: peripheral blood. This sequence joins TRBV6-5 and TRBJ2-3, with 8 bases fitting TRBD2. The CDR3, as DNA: TGTGCCAGCACCAGACTAGCGTCTAGCACAGATACGCAGTATTTT. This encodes CASTRLASSTDTQYF.